The entry that follows covers one TCR beta chain sequence. Its matching antigen is unknown. Clones were read by immunoSEQ multiplex PCR, and TCRdb kept only the in-frame ones, dropping some. The sample carries thousands of clones, around 70% recorded once. The data were obtained in a study of T cell clonotyping in hematopoietic cell transplantation. Overall study findings and caveats: Broader posttransplant TCR repertoire diversity was predicted by graft donor and pretransplant recipient Inverse Simpson Index values. No sorting was done, leaving CD4 and CD8 contributions mixed. After transplant, recipient diversity fell while pathologically expanded clonotypes grew through day 180.

In germline, CDR1 is SEHNR, CDR2 FQNEAQ (reference sequence). Deletions cut 3 bases from V and 0 bases from J, with 5 bases between. CDR3 length equals 13 residues. V gene TRBV7-9 combines with J gene TRBJ1-1; D unresolved. The TCR was taken from a male patient between 45 and 60 years old who had an allogeneic stem cell transplant from an unrelated donor, so the T cells may come from the graft donor. Some clones in this sample may be carry-over from other donors' samples. The specimen comprised PBMCs, sampled 180 days after allogeneic stem cell transplant. The CDR3 bases are TGTGCCAGCAGCTTCGGGATGAACACTGAAGCTTTCTTT. It yields the protein CASSFGMNTEAFF. Using reference TRBV7-9 and TRBJ1-1 for the parts outside the CDR3, the full variable domain is DTGVSQNPRHKITKRGQNVTFRCDPISEHNRLYWYRQTLGQGPEFLTYFQNEAQLEKSRLLSDRFSAERPKGSFSTLEIQRTEQGDSAMYLCASSFGMNTEAFFGQGTRLTVV.